A single TCR beta chain is shown here with its context. The CDR3 length is 15 residues. Germline-derived CDR1 and CDR2 are SGHRS and YFSETQ. The ends were cut back, 1 base at V and 2 bases at J, with 9 bases in the middle. TCR beta CDR3 regions were amplified from RNA. When the TCR CDR3 underwent first-round RT-PCR, the HTBI primer set was used. Each CDR3 protein is one row after TCRdb ran MiXCR on the multiplex PCR reads. The data hold approximately 600,000 distinct CDR3 sequences, with approximately 15% observed a single time. This entry belongs to a study of T cells in Graves' hyperthyroidism and ophthalmopathy.

This receptor was identified in a woman younger than 45 with Graves' hyperthyroidism that later progressed to Graves' ophthalmopathy. Material for sequencing was blood. The V call is TRBV5-1, the J call TRBJ1-4; no firm D call. The CDR3, as DNA: TGCGCCAGCAGCTTGCTTATGGGGACTAATGAAAAACTGTTTTTT. Protein sequence: CASSLLMGTNEKLFF.